Presented here are 8 T cell receptor beta chains from one specimen sequenced in a study of blood T cell repertoires in COVID-19. The table came from immunoSEQ multiplex PCR; TCRdb's copy has only in-frame clones and leaves some out. The sample shows 540,000 or so clones, roughly nine tenths of them seen only once. Sequencing was carried out using peripheral blood. The receptors here all came from a woman aged 45-60 years with COVID-19, enrolled during active disease.

The J gene is TRBJ2-5, the V gene TRBV5-1, with TRBD1 matching over 9 bases. CDR1 is SGHRS, CDR2 YFSETQ, per germline. V was clipped by 5 bases and J by 4 bases; unmatched bases: 6. The length of the CDR3 is 14 residues. The CDR3 protein is CASRDRGSVETQYF. CDR3 DNA sequence: TGCGCCAGCAGAGACAGGGGGAGCGTAGAGACCCAGTACTTC.

The chain employs TRBV7-2 and TRBJ2-7, with 14 bases matching TRBD2. V lost 6 bases to trimming and J lost 2 bases; unmatched junction nucleotides: 3. Germline V gene sequence: CDR1 SGHTA, CDR2 FQGNSA. This CDR3 has 15 residues. CDR3 nucleotide sequence: TGTGCCAGCAGGGCGGGACTAGCGGGGGCCTACGAGCAGTACTTC. Translated: CASRAGLAGAYEQYF.

This clone was seen a single time. The chain combines TRBV10-3 with TRBJ1-1; D may be TRBD1 (6 bases). Trimming pared 11 bases from V and 5 bases from J, leaving 24 bases between. The germline V gene encodes CDR1 ENHRY and CDR2 SYGVKD. The CDR3 runs 15 residues. The CDR3, as DNA: TGTGCCTCACGGGAGGGGGGCCCGATACTGACTGAAGCTTTCTTT. Translating gives CASREGGPILTEAFF.

V is TRBV3-1 (or the pseudogene TRBV3-2) and J is TRBJ2-3, with TRBD1 matching 9 bases. The CDR3 loop spans 17 amino acids. Germline values: CDR1 LGHDT, CDR2 YNNKEL (reference sequence). The ends lost 6 bases at V and 4 bases at J; junction bases unmatched: 14. CDR3 region: CASSYQYRGRPPDTQYF. The CDR3 region has the DNA TGTGCCAGCAGTTACCAATACAGGGGGCGGCCCCCAGATACGCAGTATTTT.

The chain is built from TRBV9 and TRBJ1-2; the D gene is possibly TRBD1 (6 bases). Trimming took off 0 bases at V and 7 bases at J, with 16 bases between the two ends. CDR3 length: 15 amino acids. Per the germline V gene, CDR1 is SGDLS and CDR2 is YYNGEE. CDR3 sequence reads: CASSVDGGHYSGYTF. The CDR3 nucleotides are TGTGCCAGCAGCGTAGATGGGGGCCACTATTCTGGCTACACCTTC.

The J gene is TRBJ2-4, the V gene TRBV4-1, with D possibly TRBD2 on 5 matching bases. This CDR3 is built from 18 residues. Germline V lookup: CDR1 MGHRA, CDR2 YSYEKL. V shed 0 bases and J shed 0 bases, with 15 bases lying between them. The DNA for the CDR3 is TGCGCCAGCAGCCAAGAGGTTGGTCTTGGACTAGCCAAAAACATTCAGTACTTC. It codes for CASSQEVGLGLAKNIQYF.

The chain employs TRBV19 and TRBJ1-2; possible D gene TRBD1, 5 bases. The germline V gene has CDR1 LNHDA and CDR2 SQIVND (reference sequence). Between the trimmed V and J ends, which lost 3 bases and 7 bases, there was a span of 18 bases. The CDR3 sequence is 15 residues long. This CDR3 reads CASSIRQPQVGGYTF. The CDR3 nucleotides are TGTGCCAGTAGTATTCGACAGCCCCAAGTGGGTGGCTACACCTTC.

V and J are TRBV3-1 (or the pseudogene TRBV3-2) and TRBJ1-1; perhaps TRBD1 as D (5 bases). The length of the CDR3 is 16 residues. Trimming removed 0 bases at V and 4 bases at J, with 15 bases between. From germline, CDR1 is LGHDT and CDR2 YNNKEL (reference sequence). DNA for the CDR3: TGTGCCAGCAGCCAAGATCCGGGGGAACTGTTCACTGAAGCTTTCTTT. This gives the protein CASSQDPGELFTEAFF.